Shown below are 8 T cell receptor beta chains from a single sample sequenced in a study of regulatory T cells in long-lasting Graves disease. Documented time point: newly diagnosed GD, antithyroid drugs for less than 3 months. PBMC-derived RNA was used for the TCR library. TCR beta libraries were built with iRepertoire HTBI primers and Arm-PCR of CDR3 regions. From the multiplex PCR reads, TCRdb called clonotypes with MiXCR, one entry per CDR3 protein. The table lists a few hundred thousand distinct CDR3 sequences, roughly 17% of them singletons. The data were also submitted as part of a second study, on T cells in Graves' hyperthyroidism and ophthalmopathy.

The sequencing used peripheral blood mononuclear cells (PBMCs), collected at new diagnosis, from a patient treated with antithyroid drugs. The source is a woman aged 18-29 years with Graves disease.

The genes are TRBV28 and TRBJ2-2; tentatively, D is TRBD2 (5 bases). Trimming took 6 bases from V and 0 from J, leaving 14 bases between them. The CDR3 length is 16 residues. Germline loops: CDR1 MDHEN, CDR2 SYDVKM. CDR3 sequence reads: CASSRGRETNTGELFF. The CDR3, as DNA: TGTGCCAGCAGCCGGGGTAGGGAAACGAACACCGGGGAGCTGTTTTTT.

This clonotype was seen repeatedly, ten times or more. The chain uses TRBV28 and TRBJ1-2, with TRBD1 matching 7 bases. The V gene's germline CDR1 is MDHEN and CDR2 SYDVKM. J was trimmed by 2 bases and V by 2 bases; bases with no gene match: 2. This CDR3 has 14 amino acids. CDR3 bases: TGTGCCAGCAGTTTAGTAGGGGGCAACTATGGCTACACCTTC. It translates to CASSLVGGNYGYTF.

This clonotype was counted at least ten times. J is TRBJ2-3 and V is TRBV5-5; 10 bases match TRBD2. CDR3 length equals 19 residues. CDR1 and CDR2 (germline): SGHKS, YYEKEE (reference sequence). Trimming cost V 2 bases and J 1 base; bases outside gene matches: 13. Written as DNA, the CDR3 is TGTGCCAGCAGCTTCATCGTGGCTAGCGGGAGTTTCGGCACAGATACGCAGTATTTT. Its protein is CASSFIVASGSFGTDTQYF.

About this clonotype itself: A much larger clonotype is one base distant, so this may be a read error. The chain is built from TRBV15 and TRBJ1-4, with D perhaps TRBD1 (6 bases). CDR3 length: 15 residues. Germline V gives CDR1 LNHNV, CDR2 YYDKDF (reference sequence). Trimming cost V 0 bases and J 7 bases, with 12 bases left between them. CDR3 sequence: CATSRDGGHIEKLFF. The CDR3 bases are TGTGCCACCAGCAGAGATGGGGGGCACATTGAAAAACTGTTTTTT.

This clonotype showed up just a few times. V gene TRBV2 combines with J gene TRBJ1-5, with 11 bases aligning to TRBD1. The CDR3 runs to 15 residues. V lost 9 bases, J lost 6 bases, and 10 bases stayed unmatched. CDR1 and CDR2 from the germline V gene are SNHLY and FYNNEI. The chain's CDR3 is CASRPGTGGGQPQHF. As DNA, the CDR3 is TGTGCCAGTCGCCCTGGGACAGGGGGTGGTCAGCCCCAGCATTTT.

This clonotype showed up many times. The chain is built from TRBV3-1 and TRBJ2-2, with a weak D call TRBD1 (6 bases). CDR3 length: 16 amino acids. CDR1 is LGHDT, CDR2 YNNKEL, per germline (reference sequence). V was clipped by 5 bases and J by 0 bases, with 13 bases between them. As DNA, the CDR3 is TGTGCCAGCAGCTTAACCGGGACAACGAACACCGGGGAGCTGTTTTTT. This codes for CASSLTGTTNTGELFF.

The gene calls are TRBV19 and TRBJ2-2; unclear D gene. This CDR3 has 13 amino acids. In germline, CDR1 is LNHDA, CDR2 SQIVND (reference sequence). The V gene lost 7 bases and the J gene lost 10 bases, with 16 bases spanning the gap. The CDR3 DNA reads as TGTGCCAGTACTCTAGGTCGGCTGTCGGAGCTGTTTTTT. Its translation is CASTLGRLSELFF.

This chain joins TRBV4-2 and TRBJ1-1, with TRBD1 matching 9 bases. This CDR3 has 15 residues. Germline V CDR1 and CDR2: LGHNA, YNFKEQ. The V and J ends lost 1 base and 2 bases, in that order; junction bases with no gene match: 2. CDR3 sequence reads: CASSQGGQGNTEAFF. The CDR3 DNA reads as TGTGCCAGCAGCCAAGGGGGACAGGGTAACACTGAAGCTTTCTTT.